The T cell receptor (beta chain) under discussion was sequenced for a study of T cells after yellow fever vaccination (dated by TCRdb to the late 2010s). Regarding the study in general: The SMART-Seq v4 Ultra Low Input RNA kit was used to prepare libraries from fractions with low cell numbers. To follow T-cell clones before and after primary and booster YFV17D yellow fever vaccination, bulk TCR alpha and beta repertoires were sequenced over time. Two healthy male donors made up the cohort, one aged 18 to 29 years and the other aged 30 to 39 years. Blood was drawn at multiple timepoints before and after primary and secondary immunization, with bulk PBMC replicates and cell subsets isolated.

This specimen's treatment or condition label, per the study, means: live attenuated yellow fever vaccine strain. A standard Ficoll-Paque protocol was used to isolate PBMCs from peripheral blood. Dynabeads CD4 and CD8 positive selection kits were used to isolate the CD4 and CD8 T-cell fractions. RNA was extracted with TriZol from bulk PBMCs, CD4 and CD8 fractions, and dextramer-positive and dextramer-negative fractions. Study-wide findings and limitations: Compared with the primary T-cell response, the secondary T-cell response was weaker but faster, peaking on day 5 rather than day 15. Computational filtering was required because FACS-sorted repertoires could contain abundant contaminating clonotypes from the bulk population. Most clones expanded after primary vaccination (96% of CD4 and roughly 91% of CD8) were re-detected after the booster, suggesting that broad memory maintenance occurred. A small share of clonotypes was detected in both CD4 and CD8 compartments, with the overlap likely arising from convergent recombination. Only a couple of donors were included in the study, so the extent to which the findings can be generalized is limited.

From the cysteine through the phenylalanine, the CDR3 covers 16 amino acids. This entry keeps only the CDR3 DNA: 48 bases, framed from base 1. At the junction V is shortened by 0 bases and J by 1 base, with 15 bases in between. In the germline V gene (reference sequence), CDR1 corresponds to GTSNPN and CDR2 to SVGIG. Sequencing instrument: Illumina NovaSeq 6000. Synthesis of TCR cDNA relied on 5'RACE template switching, a step that introduced a universal primer site along with unique molecular identifiers. Priming for cDNA synthesis came from both the TCR alpha and TCR beta constant segments. Libraries were amplified in two PCR steps, with sample barcodes and sequencing adapters added in the second step. Sequencing of the libraries was done on either Illumina HiSeq 2500 (2x100 bp) or NovaSeq (2x150 bp). Turning to the authors' computational methods: Demultiplexing of reads and collapsing into UMI consensus sequences were performed with MIGEC, and V(D)J alignment was carried out with MiXCR. Clonotypes responding to the vaccine were identified with edgeR on replicate PBMC samples, with the criteria of FDR below 0.01 and a log2 fold change above 5 up to day 15. CD4 or CD8 identity was assigned to each bulk clonotype according to whether the clonotype was present at higher abundance in the sequenced CD4 repertoire or the sequenced CD8 repertoire. TCRdb took the public reads, trimmed them with fastp at Q25, ran MiXCR for clone calling and kept in-frame beta chains. Every entry covers one CDR3 protein and lists the most common genes and DNA from its rows. These V and J calls are TCRdb output, not the study's own analysis. The sample contains more than 95,000 distinct CDR3 sequences, roughly 15% of them found a single time. The top ten clones comprise approximately 43% of the sample.

This clonotype showed up just a few times. Its antigen has not been determined. No base quality information exists; no much larger clone differs at one position. Sequencing used CD8+ T cells sorted from PBMCs, obtained 5 days after the yellow fever booster vaccination. The chain is encoded by TRBV30 joined to TRBJ1-1; the D segment cannot be called with confidence. The clonotype originates from a man between 18 and 35 years old who received the YFV17D yellow fever vaccine. The sequenced DNA: TGTGCCTGGAGTGTCGGTGCGGTACTGGGGAACACTGAAGCTTTCTTT. It encodes CAWSVGAVLGNTEAFF.